Listed here are 19 T cell receptor beta chains from one sample, sequenced in a study of cytomegalovirus exposure and HLA in healthy donors. Both 60 Vbeta primers and 13 Jbeta primers went into the PCR. The method was immunoSEQ multiplex PCR; TCRdb's version includes in-frame clones alone and lacks a portion of them. The sample yields around 200,000 clones, almost 80% seen once. The sequenced sample was PBMCs. All receptors derive from a woman between 18 and 30 years old in good health and CMV-seronegative.

The chain has TRBV7-2 and TRBJ1-2; 7 positions match TRBD1. Trimming took 1 base from V and 6 from J; bases not matched to a gene: 5. The CDR3 spans 14 residues. Germline CDR1 reads SGHTA; CDR2 reads FQGNSA. The DNA of the CDR3 is TGTGCCAGCAGCTTAGTCACACAGGGGAATGGCTACACCTTC. Translated, it gives CASSLVTQGNGYTF.

The sample holds a few counts of this clone. V gene TRBV5-1 combines with J gene TRBJ2-3, with D perhaps TRBD1 (6 bases). Germline CDR1 reads SGHRS; CDR2 reads YFSETQ. CDR3 length: 15 residues. The germline V and J ends were trimmed by 1 base and 2 bases, with 11 bases remaining between them. DNA of the CDR3: TGCGCCAGCAGCTTGACAGGGAACCCCACAGATACGCAGTATTTT. Encoded protein: CASSLTGNPTDTQYF. Full variable domain (remainder filled in from reference TRBV5-1 and TRBJ2-3): KAGVTQTPRYLIKTRGQQVTLSCSPISGHRSVSWYQQTPGQGLQFLFEYFSETQRNKGNFPGRFSGRQFSNSRSEMNVSTLELGDSALYLCASSLTGNPTDTQYFGPGTRLTVL.

The chain links TRBV6-1 to TRBJ1-6, with 9 bases fitting TRBD1. The germline V gene has CDR1 MNHNS and CDR2 SASEGT. Unmatched junction bases numbered 6, after V lost 2 bases and J lost 4 bases. The CDR3 contains 17 residues. CDR3 DNA: TGTGCCAGCAGTGAACTAGGACAGGGGAGTTATAATTCACCCCTCCACTTT. It specifies CASSELGQGSYNSPLHF.

This rearrangement joins TRBV7-9 to TRBJ2-3, with 10 bases matching TRBD1. CDR3 length: 15 amino acids. V was pared by 4 bases and J by 3 bases, with 4 bases of the junction left unmatched. CDR1 SEHNR and CDR2 FQNEAQ come from the germline V gene (reference sequence). The CDR3 sequence: CASSSRTGGTDTQYF. CDR3 coding DNA: TGTGCCAGCAGCTCTCGGACAGGGGGGACAGATACGCAGTATTTT.

The V and J genes are TRBV6-5 and TRBJ1-6, with D perhaps matching TRBD1 (6 bases). V shed 6 bases and J shed 6 bases, with 9 bases lying between them. The CDR3 is made up of 13 amino acids. Germline loops: CDR1 MNHEY, CDR2 SVGAGI. CDR3 in DNA: TGTGCCAGCAGGACAGGATCTAATTCACCCCTCCACTTT. Its protein is CASRTGSNSPLHF.

The sample holds one count of this clone. J is TRBJ2-3 and V is TRBV6-1; no clear D. CDR1 is MNHNS, CDR2 SASEGT, per germline. The CDR3 contains 12 residues. Trimming shortened V by 6 bases and J by 5 bases, and 9 bases separated the two germline ends. CDR3 protein: CASRRLIDTQYF. CDR3 nucleotides: TGTGCCAGCAGGAGACTGATAGATACGCAGTATTTT.

About this clone: This CDR3 is also generated by other DNA sequences in the sample. This chain links TRBV29-1 with TRBJ2-7; 10 bases are a match to TRBD2. The CDR3 extends over 12 amino acids. After removal of 6 bases from V and 4 bases from J, the junction contained 3 bases not matched to a gene. The germline gives CDR1 SQVTM, CDR2 ANQGSEA. CDR3 in amino acids: CSVAGGGYEQYF. The CDR3 nucleotides are TGCAGCGTAGCGGGGGGGGGTTACGAGCAGTACTTC.

This clone was detected a few times. The rearrangement uses TRBV5-4 and TRBJ2-2; no firm D call. V lost 0 bases and J lost 1, with 10 bases in between. The CDR3 is 16 residues long. Germline CDR1 and CDR2: SGHNT and YYREEE (reference sequence). CDR3 residues: CASSLASFRNTGELFF. In nucleotides, the CDR3 is TGTGCCAGCAGCTTGGCTTCCTTCCGGAACACCGGGGAGCTGTTTTTT.

Notes on this clone: The sample has other DNA sequences that encode this CDR3 too. The rearrangement joins TRBV27 to TRBJ2-7; 9 bases align to TRBD1. The CDR3 is 14 residues long. V shed 6 bases, J shed 3 bases, and the junction held 6 bases outside the gene matches. CDR1 is MNHEY and CDR2 is SMNVEV in the germline V gene (reference sequence). CDR3 residues: CASSFRQGGYEQYF. In nucleotides, the CDR3 is TGTGCCAGCAGCTTCAGACAGGGGGGCTACGAGCAGTACTTC.

The genes are TRBV28 and TRBJ1-5; D ambiguous. Germline CDR1 and CDR2: MDHEN and SYDVKM. CDR3 size: 12 residues. V lost 5 bases, J lost 9 bases, and 11 bases lay in between. This CDR3 reads CASSPSARPQHF. In DNA form, the CDR3 reads TGTGCCAGCAGTCCCAGCGCAAGGCCCCAGCATTTT.

The table lists this clone with a few counts. V is TRBV25-1 and J is TRBJ2-5; 7 bases match TRBD2. The end of the DNA is better explained by TRBJ2-7, so the J call may be wrong. Germline V lookup: CDR1 MGHDK, CDR2 SYGVNS. The CDR3 spans 13 residues. The CDR3 coding sequence is TGTGCCAGCAGCTGGGGGGGTATCTACGAGCAGTACTTC. Amino acids: CASSWGGIYEQYF.

The chain carries TRBV27 and TRBJ1-6, with no clear D. Germline values: CDR1 MNHEY, CDR2 SMNVEV (reference sequence). V lost 5 bases, J lost 4 bases, and 3 bases lay in between. CDR3 size: 12 residues. CDR3 protein: CASSQYNSPLHF. As DNA, the CDR3 is TGTGCCAGCAGTCAATATAATTCACCCCTCCACTTT.

The CDR3 loop is CASTPPDSPYNSPLHF. The CDR3 DNA sequence: TGTGCCTCCACACCCCCGGACAGTCCATATAATTCACCCCTCCACTTT. The chain couples TRBV30 to TRBJ1-6; possible D gene TRBD1, 6 bases. Germline V CDR1 and CDR2: GTSNPN, SVGIG (reference sequence). The CDR3 extends over 16 amino acids. Trimming took 7 bases from V and 4 from J, leaving 20 bases between them.

The V gene is TRBV19, the J gene TRBJ2-7; 11 bases fit TRBD2. Germline V CDR1 and CDR2: LNHDA, SQIVND (reference sequence). Losses at the gene ends were 5 bases for V and 2 bases for J; bases not matched to a gene: 2. The CDR3 sequence is 14 residues long. CDR3 in amino acids: CASSPGLAAYEQYF. CDR3 nucleotides: TGTGCCAGTAGTCCGGGACTAGCGGCCTACGAGCAGTACTTC.

The chain joins TRBV7-9 to TRBJ2-2; 8 nucleotides match TRBD1. Per the germline V gene, CDR1 is SEHNR and CDR2 is FQNEAQ (reference sequence). V trimming: 5 bases; J trimming: 4 bases; junction bases outside the gene matches: 6. The CDR3 contains 15 residues. CDR3 residues: CASSPGTGRTGELFF. The CDR3 nucleotides read TGTGCCAGCAGCCCCGGGACAGGTCGCACCGGGGAGCTGTTTTTT.

This chain connects TRBV2 to TRBJ1-1, with D possibly being TRBD1 (6 bases). Looked up from germline, CDR1 is SNHLY and CDR2 is FYNNEI. V was pared by 3 bases and J by 1 base, with 12 bases between. The CDR3 has 15 amino acids. Written as DNA, the CDR3 is TGTGCCAGCAGTGAGAGGGGGACACAGAACACTGAAGCTTTCTTT. This encodes CASSERGTQNTEAFF.

The chain carries TRBV28 and TRBJ2-7; TRBD2 aligns across 9 bases. The V segment lost 5 bases and the J segment 0 bases; nucleotides outside the gene matches: 5. Germline CDR1 MDHEN, CDR2 SYDVKM. The CDR3 is 15 amino acids. CDR3 nucleotide sequence: TGTGCCAGCAGTGGACTAGCGCCGCTCTCCTACGAGCAGTACTTC. This codes for CASSGLAPLSYEQYF.

The CDR3 is CASSGTDYSNQPQHF. CDR3 DNA sequence: TGTGCCAGCAGCGGTACAGATTATAGCAATCAGCCCCAGCATTTT. The V call is TRBV2, the J call TRBJ1-5; D is unclear. Germline lookup yields CDR1 SNHLY and CDR2 FYNNEI. With 6 bases removed from V and 0 bases from J, the gap between germline ends came to 12 bases. The CDR3 is 15 amino acids.

The V call is TRBV6-5, the J call TRBJ1-6; tentatively, D is TRBD1 (5 bases). The germline V gene encodes CDR1 MNHEY and CDR2 SVGAGI. Trimming took off 8 bases at V and 7 bases at J, with 6 bases between the two ends. The CDR3 consists of 11 residues. The CDR3 here is CASGGNSPLHF. CDR3 bases: TGTGCCAGCGGGGGGAATTCACCCCTCCACTTT.